What follows are 5 T cell receptor beta chains derived from one specimen sequenced in a study of control samples from healthy donors and cancer patients. The data were produced by immunoSEQ multiplex PCR, yet TCRdb's version contains in-frame clones alone and is incomplete. The data contain about 94,000 clones, less than 95% of them seen just once; the ten biggest clones take up over 3%. Sequenced input: blood. Receptors were obtained from a woman younger than 35 in good health.

This clone was observed a few times. The chain couples TRBV6-4 to TRBJ2-3; TRBD2 aligns across 9 bases. V lost 4 bases to trimming and J lost 5 bases; unmatched junction nucleotides: 7. The CDR3 covers 15 residues. CDR1 is MRHNA, CDR2 SNTAGT, per germline. CDR3 in DNA: TGTGCCAGCAGTGCCTCGACTAGCGGCCAAGATACGCAGTATTTT. Protein product: CASSASTSGQDTQYF.

V and J are TRBV6-5 and TRBJ2-3, with D tentatively TRBD1 (5 bases). V gave up 5 bases and J gave up 3 bases, with 12 bases separating them. The CDR3 loop spans 14 amino acids. CDR1 is MNHEY, CDR2 SVGAGI, per germline. The CDR3 sequence is CASSIGRQTDTQYF. In DNA, the CDR3 is TGTGCCAGCAGTATAGGTCGACAGACAGATACGCAGTATTTT.

The gene calls are TRBV27 and TRBJ2-1, with 9 bases fitting TRBD2. Germline V gene data show CDR1 as MNHEY and CDR2 as SMNVEV (reference sequence). V gave up 3 bases and J gave up 4 bases; unmatched junction bases: 4. The CDR3 loop spans 15 amino acids. DNA for the CDR3: TGTGCCAGCAGTTTCTGGCGGGGGGGGTACAATGAGCAGTTCTTC. It translates to CASSFWRGGYNEQFF.

This chain uses TRBV6-5 with TRBJ1-6, with D uncertain. The germline gives CDR1 MNHEY, CDR2 SVGAGI. The CDR3 consists of 12 residues. V lost 6 bases and J 7 bases, leaving 7 bases between the germline ends. CDR3 sequence: CASRGPNSPLHF. The CDR3 DNA reads as TGTGCCAGCAGAGGTCCCAATTCACCCCTCCACTTT.

This chain joins TRBV5-1 and TRBJ1-2, with TRBD1 matching 8 bases. There are 14 residues in the CDR3. V shed 3 bases and J 6 bases; nucleotides not matched to a gene: 7. CDR1 and CDR2 (germline): SGHRS, YFSETQ. The CDR3: CASSWRTGTDGYTF. The CDR3 DNA reads as TGCGCCAGCAGCTGGAGGACAGGGACGGATGGCTACACCTTC.